Below are 21 T cell receptor beta chains sequenced from a single sample in a study of blood T cell repertoires in COVID-19. Here immunoSEQ multiplex PCR was the method, and the copy in TCRdb shows in-frame clones only, minus some. The profile covers about 80,000 clones, with under 80% appearing a single time and roughly 15% taken by the ten largest. The sample consisted of peripheral blood. The receptor set was obtained from a human donor in a cohort sampled during active COVID-19.

CDR3 DNA sequence: TGTGCCAGCAGCTTAGGCAGGGTCGATTACACCGGGGAGCTGTTTTTT. It yields the protein CASSLGRVDYTGELFF. The chain couples TRBV7-9 to TRBJ2-2; D perhaps matches TRBD1 (5 bases). This CDR3 is built from 16 residues. Germline CDR1 and CDR2: SEHNR and FQNEAQ (reference sequence). Trimming shortened V by 1 base and J by 3 bases, and 12 bases separated the two germline ends.

This clone was seen just once. The chain couples TRBV27 to TRBJ2-1; TRBD2 matches at 12 bases. CDR1 is MNHEY and CDR2 is SMNVEV in the germline V gene (reference sequence). The CDR3 runs 15 residues. Trimming took 7 bases from V and 8 from J; bases not matched to a gene: 9. The CDR3 reads CASTLLAGGVYEQFF. The CDR3 DNA reads TGTGCCAGCACTCTACTAGCGGGGGGAGTCTATGAGCAGTTCTTC.

The chain carries TRBV25-1 and TRBJ1-5; no clear D gene. In germline, CDR1 is MGHDK, CDR2 SYGVNS. V was clipped by 6 bases and J by 2 bases, with 11 bases between them. There are 14 residues in the CDR3. The DNA of the CDR3 is TGTGCCAGCAGCCCCCTCCAGGGCAATCAGCCCCAGCATTTT. The encoded protein is CASSPLQGNQPQHF.

This clone was counted between two and nine times. V usage is TRBV4-1 and J usage is TRBJ1-1, with 8 bases fitting TRBD1. The CDR3 extends over 14 amino acids. CDR1 MGHRA and CDR2 YSYEKL come from the germline V gene. The trim removed 6 bases at V and 3 bases at J, leaving 6 bases unmatched. The CDR3 here is CASRRDRTDTEAFF. The DNA for the CDR3 is TGCGCCAGCAGACGGGACAGGACTGACACTGAAGCTTTCTTT.

This chain uses TRBV9 with TRBJ1-1; D is undetermined. Trimming cost V 1 base and J 4 bases, with 14 bases left between them. Per germline, CDR1 SGDLS and CDR2 YYNGEE. The CDR3 loop spans 15 amino acids. The CDR3 DNA reads TGTGCCAGCAGCGTATCGGCGTCGGGTACCACTGAAGCTTTCTTT. It yields the protein CASSVSASGTTEAFF.

The genes are TRBV11-3 and TRBJ2-5; weak D call: TRBD2 (6 bases). This CDR3 spans 13 amino acids. V was trimmed by 3 bases and J by 4 bases, leaving 9 bases between them. The germline V gene has CDR1 SGHNT and CDR2 YENEEA. CDR3 loop: CASSFWGGETQYF. DNA for the CDR3: TGTGCCAGCAGCTTTTGGGGAGGAGAGACCCAGTACTTC.

The rearrangement uses TRBV11-2 and TRBJ2-5; 11 bases align to TRBD2. In germline, CDR1 is SGHAT, CDR2 FQNNGV. The CDR3 contains 17 residues. J gave up 4 bases and V 3 bases, and 10 bases lay outside the gene matches. The CDR3 sequence: CASSLGISGRAGETQYF. The CDR3 bases are TGTGCCAGCAGCTTGGGCATTAGCGGGAGGGCCGGAGAGACCCAGTACTTC.

The rearrangement links TRBV6-5 to TRBJ2-5; 9 nucleotides line up with TRBD2. The germline CDR1 and CDR2 sequences are MNHEY and SVGAGI. The CDR3 sequence is 15 residues long. The J segment lost 4 bases and the V segment lost 2 bases, leaving 5 bases of the junction unmatched. The CDR3 region is CASSYGGGALETQYF. CDR3 DNA sequence: TGTGCCAGCAGTTACGGCGGGGGGGCTTTAGAGACCCAGTACTTC.

V usage is TRBV7-3 and J usage is TRBJ1-2; 9 bases fit TRBD1. Trimming took 5 bases from V and 8 from J; bases not matched to a gene: 9. Germline values: CDR1 SGHTA, CDR2 FQGTGA. The CDR3 runs 14 residues. The CDR3 coding sequence is TGTGCCAGCAGCCCGGGACAGGGAGTGAAGGGCTACACCTTC. Its translation is CASSPGQGVKGYTF. Combining the CDR3 with reference TRBV7-3 and TRBJ1-2 gives the whole variable domain GAGVSQTPSNKVTEKGKYVELRCDPISGHTALYWYRQSLGQGPEFLIYFQGTGAADDSGLPNDRFFAVRPEGSVSTLKIQRTERGDSAVYLCASSPGQGVKGYTFGSGTRLTVV.

This clone was found a few times. The chain joins TRBV5-5 to TRBJ2-2, with a tentative D call TRBD1 (5 bases). This CDR3 spans 16 amino acids. Trimming stripped 2 bases from V and 2 bases from J, with 13 bases between. CDR1 is SGHKS, CDR2 YYEKEE, per germline (reference sequence). The CDR3 sequence is CASSFRRASNTGELFF. The CDR3 DNA reads TGTGCCAGCAGCTTTCGCAGGGCCTCTAACACCGGGGAGCTGTTTTTT.

This chain links TRBV29-1 with TRBJ1-2; 9 nucleotides match TRBD1. This CDR3 has 13 amino acids. After removal of 5 bases from V and 3 bases from J, the junction contained 4 bases not matched to a gene. The germline CDR1 and CDR2 sequences are SQVTM and ANQGSEA. DNA of the CDR3: TGCAGCGTTCAGACAGGGGGGGACTATGGCTACACCTTC. This gives the protein CSVQTGGDYGYTF.

V is TRBV18 and J is TRBJ2-1; D is uncertain. Germline values: CDR1 KGHSH, CDR2 LQKENI. The V end was cut by 2 bases, the J end by 8 bases, with 13 bases between. This CDR3 comprises 14 residues. This CDR3 is CASSPGSYRHEQFF. As DNA, the CDR3 is TGTGCCAGCTCACCAGGATCCTACAGACATGAGCAGTTCTTC.

This clone occurred a few times. The chain links TRBV11-3 to TRBJ2-3, with no clear D. From germline, CDR1 is SGHNT and CDR2 YENEEA. The ends were cut back, 9 bases at V and 0 bases at J, with 4 bases in the middle. CDR3 length: 11 residues. The CDR3 spells CASRSTDTQYF. CDR3 DNA: TGTGCCAGTCGTAGCACAGATACGCAGTATTTT.

This clone is a singleton in its sample. The gene calls are TRBV6-1 and TRBJ2-7; D remains ambiguous. Germline CDR1 MNHNS, CDR2 SASEGT. V dropped 2 bases and J dropped 4 bases, with 6 bases sitting between them. CDR3 length: 12 residues. The CDR3 loop is CASSEKLYEQYV. The DNA of the CDR3 is TGTGCCAGCAGTGAAAAGCTTTACGAGCAGTACGTC.

This chain uses TRBV5-6 with TRBJ1-1, with 7 bases lining up with TRBD1. The germline V gene has CDR1 SGHDT and CDR2 YYEEEE. Trimming removed 5 bases from V and 4 bases from J; junction bases left unmatched: 17. The CDR3 is 17 amino acids. In DNA form, the CDR3 reads TGTGCCAGCAGTTTTGCGACAGGGATTAGTATGGGCACTGAAGCTTTCTTT. It codes for CASSFATGISMGTEAFF.

This clone was picked up a small number of times. This rearrangement joins TRBV6-2 or TRBV6-3 to TRBJ2-7, with a weak D call TRBD1 (6 bases). The germline V gene has CDR1 MNHEY and CDR2 SVGEGT. CDR3 length equals 13 residues. V was clipped by 2 bases and J by 7 bases, with 12 bases between them. CDR3 bases: TGTGCCAGCAGTTACAACAGGGTGGGAGAGCAGTACGTC. Amino acid sequence: CASSYNRVGEQYV.

In this sample, this clone is medium-sized. This rearrangement joins TRBV7-8 to TRBJ2-3; 11 nucleotides agree with TRBD2. V was clipped by 1 base and J by 2 bases; unmatched bases: 8. The CDR3 runs 18 residues. The V gene's germline CDR1 is SGHVS and CDR2 FQNEAQ. The CDR3 region has the DNA TGTGCCAGCAGCTTAGAGCTAGCGGGGGGTCTCTACACAGATACGCAGTATTTT. This encodes CASSLELAGGLYTDTQYF.

The CDR3 DNA sequence: TGTGCTAGTGGTTTCTTCCCCCAGGGGGCGGGGGAGCAGTTCTTC. It is translated as CASGFFPQGAGEQFF. V is TRBV12-5 and J is TRBJ2-1; TRBD1 agrees at 8 bases. CDR1 and CDR2 (germline): LGHNT, FRNRAP. J lost 10 bases, V lost 3 bases, and 11 bases had no gene match. There are 15 residues in the CDR3.

The chain has TRBV11-3 and TRBJ2-5, with 9 positions matching TRBD1. CDR1 and CDR2 (germline): SGHNT, YENEEA. V gave up 4 bases and J gave up 5 bases; unmatched junction bases: 5. This CDR3 region has 14 residues. CDR3 sequence: CASSSRTGDETQYF. The CDR3 DNA reads as TGTGCCAGCAGCTCCCGGACAGGGGACGAGACCCAGTACTTC.

V usage is TRBV2 and J usage is TRBJ2-3, with no clear D. This CDR3 region has 14 residues. Germline CDR1 reads SNHLY; CDR2 reads FYNNEI. V was pared by 6 bases and J by 0 bases, with 10 bases between. The CDR3 DNA reads TGTGCCAGCAGGGCATTCCAAAGCACAGATACGCAGTATTTT. Its protein is CASRAFQSTDTQYF.

The table lists this clone with a count of one. V and J are TRBV6-5 and TRBJ2-5, with TRBD1 identical over 7 bases. Germline lookup yields CDR1 MNHEY and CDR2 SVGAGI. This CDR3 has 15 amino acids. V was pared by 5 bases and J by 1 base, with 7 bases of the junction left unmatched. DNA for the CDR3: TGTGCCAGCAGTCTTTACAGGGGCCTCCAAGAGACCCAGTACTTC. Its translation is CASSLYRGLQETQYF.